This T cell receptor beta chain appears in the sequencing data of a study of CD8+CD57+ T cells in acquired aplastic anemia. Study summary: Sorted cells (CD4+ and CD8+) yielded DNA amounts that averaged around 3.1 ug.

Genomic DNA was employed as the template in profiling TCR beta VDJ and CDR3. TCRdb re-derived calls from the reads in MiXCR, one entry per CDR3 protein. The table includes about 470,000 distinct CDR3 sequences, less than 35% detected once. The CDR3 contains 13 residues. V lost 6 bases and J lost 2, with 10 bases in between. The germline gives CDR1 SEHNR, CDR2 FQNEAQ (reference sequence). Study-wide points: Roughly 31 CD8+ CDR3 sequences occurred in both the patients and the controls.

In the case of this clonotype: Antigen: not known.

Patients who underwent sequencing had shown CD8+CD57+ cell expansion by flow cytometry. Everyone among the patients had severe acquired aplastic anemia. The material sequenced was sorted CD4+, CD8+, or CD8+CD57+ T cells (not recorded which) from PBMCs. This receptor was identified in a human donor with aplastic anemia. V and J are TRBV7-9 and TRBJ1-2; D not certain. The CDR3 loop reads CASRRRLNYGYTF. The CDR3, as DNA: TGTGCCAGCAGGCGCCGGCTCAACTATGGCTACACCTTC.